Listed here are 25 T cell receptor beta chains from one sample, sequenced in a study of OX40 agonist ivuxolimab in advanced cancers. The repertoire was sequenced with immunoSEQ multiplex PCR; TCRdb's copy has only in-frame clones and lacks some. The sample holds tens of thousands of clones; over 65% are singletons and the top ten take 9.5% to 15%. The starting material was CD4+ or CD8+ T cells sorted from blood, obtained in a trial of the OX40 agonist ivuxolimab. The receptors derive from an adult with an advanced solid tumor such as melanoma, head and neck, liver or kidney cancer.

This chain joins TRBV7-6 and TRBJ1-2, with D unclear. Trimming removed 5 bases at V and 1 base at J, with 17 bases between. Germline V gene lookup returns CDR1 SGHVS and CDR2 FNYEAQ. The CDR3 contains 16 residues. CDR3 nucleotide sequence: TGTGCCAGCAGCCCCCTCGAGGACGGCATTAACTATGGCTACACCTTC. Translating it yields CASSPLEDGINYGYTF.

The chain uses TRBV7-9 and TRBJ2-7; no reliable D call. V lost 4 bases to trimming and J lost 2 bases, with 12 bases between them. The V gene's germline CDR1 is SEHNR and CDR2 FQNEAQ (reference sequence). This CDR3 has 14 residues. CDR3 coding DNA: TGTGCCAGCAGCTCATCCGGGTGGGCCTACGAGCAGTACTTC. Its protein is CASSSSGWAYEQYF.

The chain uses TRBV6-6 and TRBJ1-5, with D maybe TRBD1 (5 bases). The CDR3 length is 15 residues. Trimming cost V 6 bases and J 7 bases, with 19 bases left between them. Germline V lookup: CDR1 MNHNY, CDR2 SVGAGI (reference sequence). The CDR3 sequence is CASSPTMGGGQPQHF. The DNA for the CDR3 is TGTGCCAGCAGCCCTACTATGGGGGGAGGGCAGCCCCAGCATTTT.

The rearrangement uses TRBV6-6 and TRBJ1-4, with D perhaps matching TRBD1 (6 bases). Trimming cost V 5 bases and J 7 bases, with 17 bases left between them. CDR1 and CDR2 (germline): MNHNY, SVGAGI (reference sequence). CDR3 length: 15 residues. The CDR3 nucleotides are TGTGCCAGCAGTCACATACCGGGGGCGGGTGAAAAACTGTTTTTT. It specifies CASSHIPGAGEKLFF.

The CDR3 loop is CASSPFRDPWRQPQHF. The CDR3 region has the DNA TGTGCCAGCAGTCCTTTTAGAGACCCTTGGCGTCAGCCCCAGCATTTT. The chain uses TRBV27 and TRBJ1-5; D not certain. V was trimmed by 5 bases and J by 6 bases, leaving 20 bases between them. CDR1 is MNHEY, CDR2 SMNVEV, per germline (reference sequence). There are 16 residues in the CDR3.

This chain links TRBV28 with TRBJ1-4, with unresolved D. Germline V gene data show CDR1 as MDHEN and CDR2 as SYDVKM. Between the trimmed V and J ends, which lost 3 bases and 2 bases, there was a span of 10 bases. The CDR3 is 15 amino acids. In nucleotides, the CDR3 is TGTGCCAGCAGTTTTTTCCCGGAGACTAATGAAAAACTGTTTTTT. Its translation is CASSFFPETNEKLFF. The full variable domain, rest sourced from reference TRBV28 and TRBJ1-4, is DVKVTQSSRYLVKRTGEKVFLECVQDMDHENMFWYRQDPGLGLRLIYFSYDVKMKEKGDIPEGYSVSREKKERFSLILESASTNQTSMYLCASSFFPETNEKLFFGSGTQLSVL.

This clone was seen only a few times. CDR3 in amino acids: CASSQTRGTSGEQFF. The CDR3 nucleotides read TGTGCCAGCAGCCAAACGCGTGGGACTAGCGGGGAGCAGTTCTTC. V and J are TRBV7-8 and TRBJ2-1; 12 bases are shared with TRBD2. Unmatched junction bases numbered 9, after V lost 5 bases and J lost 10 bases. The CDR3 spans 15 residues. The germline CDR1 and CDR2 sequences are SGHVS and FQNEAQ.

This clone was detected a few times. The rearrangement joins TRBV19 to TRBJ2-3, with a tentative D call TRBD1 (6 bases). The V and J ends lost 7 bases and 0 bases respectively, with 11 bases between them. The germline CDR1 and CDR2 sequences are LNHDA and SQIVND (reference sequence). The CDR3 consists of 14 residues. This CDR3 is CASTQTGSTDTQYF. The CDR3, as DNA: TGTGCCAGTACCCAGACAGGTAGCACAGATACGCAGTATTTT.

The CDR3 loop is CASSPGTDKNTIYF. CDR3 DNA: TGTGCCAGCAGCCCCGGGACAGATAAAAACACCATATATTTT. The chain joins TRBV13 to TRBJ1-3; 7 nucleotides line up with TRBD1. J gave up 6 bases and V 5 bases, and 7 bases lay outside the gene matches. Looked up from germline, CDR1 is PRHDT and CDR2 is FYEKMQ (reference sequence). CDR3 length equals 14 residues. The whole variable domain, remainder taken from reference TRBV13 and TRBJ1-3, is AAGVIQSPRHLIKEKRETATLKCYPIPRHDTVYWYQQGPGQDPQFLISFYEKMQSDKGSIPDRFSAQQFSDYHSELNMSSLELGDSALYFCASSPGTDKNTIYFGEGSWLTVV.

V usage is TRBV2 and J usage is TRBJ1-3; D uncertain. V was clipped by 2 bases and J by 4 bases, with 12 bases between them. The germline gives CDR1 SNHLY, CDR2 FYNNEI. The CDR3 has 15 amino acids. CDR3 loop: CASSEYSGSGNTIYF. CDR3 coding DNA: TGTGCCAGCAGTGAATATTCGGGGTCCGGAAACACCATATATTTT.

V is TRBV28 and J is TRBJ1-6; tentatively, D is TRBD1 (5 bases). Germline-derived CDR1 and CDR2 are MDHEN and SYDVKM. V lost 4 bases to trimming and J lost 16 bases, with 26 bases between them. This CDR3 region has 16 residues. CDR3 DNA: TGTGCCAGCAGTTCCCCTCCGGTGGGGCAGGGCTTCTCTCTCCACTTT. Its protein is CASSSPPVGQGFSLHF. Together with reference TRBV28 and TRBJ1-6, the CDR3 gives the full variable domain: DVKVTQSSRYLVKRTGEKVFLECVQDMDHENMFWYRQDPGLGLRLIYFSYDVKMKEKGDIPEGYSVSREKKERFSLILESASTNQTSMYLCASSSPPVGQGFSLHFGNGTRLTVT.

The chain has TRBV9 and TRBJ2-1; D ambiguous. The germline gives CDR1 SGDLS, CDR2 YYNGEE. CDR3 size: 16 residues. Trimming took 0 bases from V and 2 from J, leaving 12 bases between them. Here the CDR3 reads CASSVDSSPTYNEQFF. For the CDR3, the DNA is TGTGCCAGCAGCGTAGATAGTAGCCCGACCTACAATGAGCAGTTCTTC.

The J gene is TRBJ1-4, the V gene TRBV13, with D perhaps matching TRBD1 (6 bases). CDR3 size: 14 residues. From germline, CDR1 is PRHDT and CDR2 FYEKMQ (reference sequence). The ends were cut back, 3 bases at V and 5 bases at J, with 10 bases in the middle. CDR3 amino acids: CASSLAGDNEKLFF. The CDR3 DNA reads TGTGCCAGCAGCTTGGCAGGGGACAATGAAAAACTGTTTTTT.

This clone was seen a single time. This rearrangement joins TRBV9 to TRBJ2-7; no firm D call. Germline CDR1 and CDR2: SGDLS and YYNGEE. The CDR3 contains 14 residues. The V and J ends lost 0 bases and 0 bases respectively, with 7 bases between them. The CDR3 here is CASSVADNSYEQYF. The CDR3 DNA is TGTGCCAGCAGCGTAGCAGACAACTCCTACGAGCAGTACTTC.

The CDR3 region has the DNA TGTGCCAGCAGCCCCCATGGCAGCGAGATGAATGAGCAGTTCTTC. Its protein product is CASSPHGSEMNEQFF. The chain combines TRBV9 with TRBJ2-1; D not resolved. Trimming took 4 bases from V and 7 from J, leaving 18 bases between them. Germline V lookup: CDR1 SGDLS, CDR2 YYNGEE. This CDR3 is built from 15 residues.

The CDR3 spells CASTTEAEAQYF. The CDR3 nucleotides read TGTGCCAGCACCACCGAGGCGGAGGCACAGTACTTC. V and J are TRBV28 and TRBJ2-7; perhaps TRBD2 as D (5 bases). CDR3 length equals 12 residues. V was shortened by 7 bases and J by 10 bases, with 17 bases between the two germline ends. CDR1 MDHEN and CDR2 SYDVKM come from the germline V gene.

V usage is TRBV2 and J usage is TRBJ2-1, with TRBD2 identical over 8 bases. V trimming: 6 bases; J trimming: 2 bases; junction bases outside the gene matches: 6. CDR3 length equals 15 residues. Germline lookup yields CDR1 SNHLY and CDR2 FYNNEI. CDR3 nucleotide sequence: TGTGCCAGCAGGATAGCGGGGCACCCCTACAATGAGCAGTTCTTC. Translated: CASRIAGHPYNEQFF.

The genes are TRBV9 and TRBJ1-2; 8 bases are a match to TRBD1. Germline V gene data show CDR1 as SGDLS and CDR2 as YYNGEE. V lost 4 bases, J lost 0 bases, and 8 bases stayed unmatched. This CDR3 comprises 16 residues. CDR3 in amino acids: CASSLDGTGPNYGYTF. For the CDR3, the DNA is TGTGCCAGCAGCCTAGACGGGACAGGACCTAACTATGGCTACACCTTC.

The rearrangement links TRBV6-6 to TRBJ2-2; TRBD1 aligns across 8 bases. This CDR3 spans 16 amino acids. With 6 bases clipped from V and 5 bases from J, the junction kept 11 bases outside the gene matches. CDR1 is MNHNY, CDR2 SVGAGI, per germline (reference sequence). CDR3: CASRNYGTGETGELFF. The CDR3 bases are TGTGCCAGCAGGAATTACGGGACAGGAGAGACCGGGGAGCTGTTTTTT.

This chain connects TRBV19 to TRBJ2-7; 7 nucleotides agree with TRBD1. Looked up from germline, CDR1 is LNHDA and CDR2 is SQIVND (reference sequence). This CDR3 is 13 amino acids long. The V gene end was trimmed by 5 bases and the J gene end by 8 bases; junction bases not matched to a gene: 9. Written as DNA, the CDR3 is TGTGCCAGTAGTTCGGGACAGACATACAAGCAGTACTTC. The encoded protein is CASSSGQTYKQYF.

The chain is built from TRBV14 and TRBJ2-3, with TRBD1 identical over 8 bases. CDR1 and CDR2 from the germline V gene are SGHDN and FVKESK. This CDR3 is 16 amino acids long. Trimming took 1 base from V and 0 from J; bases not matched to a gene: 3. The CDR3 loop reads CASSQGTGTSTDTQYF. CDR3 nucleotide sequence: TGTGCCAGCAGCCAAGGGACAGGGACTAGCACAGATACGCAGTATTTT.

V is TRBV10-3 and J is TRBJ2-3; TRBD2 matches 8 bases. CDR3 length: 16 residues. With V trimmed by 3 bases and J by 2 bases, 7 bases remained unmatched. Per the germline V gene, CDR1 is ENHRY and CDR2 is SYGVKD. The CDR3 protein is CAISDRSGRLTDTQYF. CDR3 in DNA: TGTGCCATCAGTGATCGAAGCGGGAGACTCACAGATACGCAGTATTTT.

The rearrangement links TRBV7-2 to TRBJ2-2, with TRBD2 matching over 12 bases. With 4 bases clipped from V and 7 bases from J, the junction kept 13 bases outside the gene matches. CDR3 length equals 18 residues. Germline V gives CDR1 SGHTA, CDR2 FQGNSA. This chain's CDR3 is CASSSPFASGGANGELFF. The CDR3 DNA is TGTGCCAGCAGCTCGCCCTTCGCTAGCGGGGGGGCTAACGGGGAGCTGTTTTTT.

J is TRBJ2-7 and V is TRBV11-2, with 9 bases fitting TRBD1. CDR1 SGHAT and CDR2 FQNNGV come from the germline V gene. Trimming took 5 bases from V and 3 from J; bases not matched to a gene: 8. CDR3 size: 15 residues. The DNA of the CDR3 is TGTGCCAGCAGCACACCCGGGACAGGGAACTACGAGCAGTACTTC. This encodes CASSTPGTGNYEQYF.

The chain uses TRBV9 and TRBJ2-1; perhaps TRBD2 as D (5 bases). V was clipped by 3 bases and J by 8 bases, with 12 bases between them. CDR3 length: 13 amino acids. Per the germline V gene, CDR1 is SGDLS and CDR2 is YYNGEE. The CDR3 protein is CASSGRVAYEQFF. CDR3 coding DNA: TGTGCCAGCAGCGGCCGCGTAGCGTATGAGCAGTTCTTC.